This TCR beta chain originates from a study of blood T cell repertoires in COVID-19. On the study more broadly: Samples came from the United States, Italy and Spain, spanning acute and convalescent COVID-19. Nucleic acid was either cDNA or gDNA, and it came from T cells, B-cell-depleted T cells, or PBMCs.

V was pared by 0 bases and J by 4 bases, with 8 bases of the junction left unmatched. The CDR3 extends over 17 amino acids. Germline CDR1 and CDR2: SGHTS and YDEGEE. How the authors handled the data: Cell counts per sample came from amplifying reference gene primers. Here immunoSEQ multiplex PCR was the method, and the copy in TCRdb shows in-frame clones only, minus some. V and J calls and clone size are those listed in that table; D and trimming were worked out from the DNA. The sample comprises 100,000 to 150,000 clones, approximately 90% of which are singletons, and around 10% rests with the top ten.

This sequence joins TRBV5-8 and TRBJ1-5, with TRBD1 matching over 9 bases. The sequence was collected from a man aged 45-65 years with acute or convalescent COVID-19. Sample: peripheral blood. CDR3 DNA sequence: TGTGCCAGCAGCTTGGGGACAGGGGCCCTGAATAATCAGCCCCAGCATTTT. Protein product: CASSLGTGALNNQPQHF.